The clone carrying this TCR beta chain was counted ten times or more. Two consecutive negative NP/OP PCR tests, clearance, or resolved symptoms defined Cohort 3 recovery. This sample was taken from a study of blood T cell repertoires in COVID-19. On the study more broadly: Sample material is recorded as cDNA or gDNA derived from T cells, B-cell-depleted T cells, or PBMCs.

V lost 9 bases to trimming and J lost 2 bases; unmatched junction nucleotides: 14. The CDR3 loop spans 17 amino acids. Germline-derived CDR1 and CDR2 are LNHDA and SQIVND (reference sequence). This table comes from immunoSEQ multiplex PCR, and its TCRdb copy is limited to in-frame clones, with some not included. The data show approximately 160,000 clones, roughly 80% seen once. The sample consisted of PBMCs or T cells enriched from blood (not recorded which). This receptor was obtained from a man aged 45-65 years who had recovered from COVID-19. The gene calls are TRBV19 and TRBJ1-3; 9 bases match TRBD1. CDR3: CASGGANRGRTGNTIYF. The CDR3 coding sequence is TGTGCCAGCGGCGGGGCAAACAGGGGGCGAACTGGAAACACCATATATTTT. The whole variable domain, remainder taken from reference TRBV19 and TRBJ1-3, is DGGITQSPKYLFRKEGQNVTLSCEQNLNHDAMYWYRQDPGQGLRLIYYSQIVNDFQKGDIAEGYSVSREKKESFPLTVTSAQKNPTAFYLCASGGANRGRTGNTIYFGEGSWLTVV.